The subject of this entry is one T cell receptor (beta chain). Its target is unknown. This CDR3 contains 16 residues. V shed 7 bases and J 2 bases; nucleotides not matched to a gene: 7. Germline-derived CDR1 and CDR2 are ENHRY and SYGVKD. It was with unique molecular identifiers that the TCRbeta library was prepared. A single record per CDR3 protein comes from TCRdb applying MiXCR to the PCR reads. The sample lists about 240,000 distinct CDR3 sequences, roughly 26% occurring once. The source of the sample is a study of T-cell reconstitution after alpha-beta-depleted transplantation in children. Overall study findings and caveats: In some patients, recipient T cells and intrathymic progenitors surviving conditioning explained high day-60 diversity.

The genes are TRBV10-3 and TRBJ2-7, with 14 bases matching TRBD2. The source of this sequence is a girl between 2 and 10 years old with Fanconi anemia, due to receive a stem cell transplant. The sample was PBMCs, taken before TCRalphabeta/CD19-depleted stem cell transplant. As DNA, the CDR3 is TGTGCCATCACCCGGACTAGCGGGGGGTCTACCTACGAGCAGTACTTC. It translates to CAITRTSGGSTYEQYF.